This T cell receptor beta chain appears in the sequencing data of a study of blood T cells in healthy people across ages. CDR1 is MGHRA, CDR2 YSYEKL, per germline. V was cut by 1 base and J by 0 bases, with 9 bases left in between. The CDR3 contains 15 residues. The authors ran a second PCR of roughly 6 to 12 cycles using a sample-barcoded 5' primer and a J-beta primer mix. Carrying 12 random nucleotides, a template-switch adaptor labeled each individual cDNA molecule. TCRdb itself ran the 5' RACE reads through MiXCR, one entry per CDR3 protein. The table lists about 1,500,000 distinct CDR3 sequences, 28% of them singletons. The sample holds a few counts of this clonotype. Its antigen is undetermined. General observations from the study: Per million T cells, TCR beta diversity dropped roughly linearly as age increased. Diversity estimates drawn from one million T cells were deemed underestimates.

The sample comprised blood. This rearrangement joins TRBV4-1 to TRBJ1-2, with D possibly matching TRBD1 (5 bases). The TCR originated in a woman in her twenties or thirties in good health. The CDR3 bases are TGCGCCAGCAGCCAAGTCGCAGGGTCTAACTATGGCTACACCTTC. The encoded protein is CASSQVAGSNYGYTF.